The 29 T cell receptor beta chains given below trace back to one sample, sequenced in a study of blood T cell repertoires in COVID-19. TCRdb's copy holds only in-frame clones and misses some; the assay was immunoSEQ multiplex PCR. Of some 120,000 clones in the sample, 75% to 85% were seen once. Sequenced sample: peripheral blood. The origin of the receptors is a human donor in a cohort sampled during active COVID-19.

CDR3 sequence: CASSYPSTDTQYF. In DNA, the CDR3 is TGTGCCAGCAGTTACCCCTCCACAGATACGCAGTATTTT. The chain recombines TRBV6-5 with TRBJ2-3, with D unclear. CDR1 and CDR2 (germline): MNHEY, SVGAGI. There are 13 residues in the CDR3. With 2 bases removed from V and 2 bases from J, the gap between germline ends came to 5 bases.

V and J are TRBV14 and TRBJ1-2, with D maybe TRBD1 (5 bases). The CDR3 covers 14 residues. Per the germline V gene, CDR1 is SGHDN and CDR2 is FVKESK. The V end lost 1 base, the J end lost 4 bases, and 10 bases lay between the germline ends. The CDR3: CASSQAQGGYGYTF. DNA of the CDR3: TGTGCCAGCAGCCAAGCCCAGGGCGGCTATGGCTACACCTTC. Combining the CDR3 with reference TRBV14 and TRBJ1-2 gives the whole variable domain EAGVTQFPSHSVIEKGQTVTLRCDPISGHDNLYWYRRVMGKEIKFLLHFVKESKQDESGMPNNRFLAERTGGTYSTLKVQPAELEDSGVYFCASSQAQGGYGYTFGSGTRLTVV.

V is TRBV5-1 and J is TRBJ2-7, with TRBD1 identical over 7 bases. This CDR3 has 15 amino acids. Germline CDR1 and CDR2: SGHRS and YFSETQ. Trimming cost V 0 bases and J 3 bases; bases outside gene matches: 6. The CDR3 DNA reads as TGCGCCAGCAGCTTGGAACAGGGGATCTACTACGAGCAGTACTTC. It encodes CASSLEQGIYYEQYF.

This clone was observed a handful of times. This chain uses TRBV7-9 with TRBJ1-2; a weak D match, TRBD1 (6 bases). Per the germline V gene, CDR1 is SEHNR and CDR2 is FQNEAQ (reference sequence). The CDR3 contains 17 residues. Trimming left V 5 bases short and J 7 bases short, with 26 bases between. CDR3 in DNA: TGTGCCAGCAGCCCGGGGGGCCTGACAGTCGCCCCCAGTGGCTACACCTTC. Protein: CASSPGGLTVAPSGYTF.

CDR3: CASKGRERGQETQYF. As DNA, the CDR3 is TGTGCCAGCAAGGGACGAGAACGGGGGCAAGAGACCCAGTACTTC. The chain uses TRBV2 and TRBJ2-5; D perhaps matches TRBD2 (6 bases). V lost 7 bases and J 2 bases, leaving 17 bases between the germline ends. CDR1 is SNHLY, CDR2 FYNNEI, per germline. The CDR3 loop spans 15 amino acids. Together with reference TRBV2 and TRBJ2-5, the CDR3 gives the full variable domain: EPEVTQTPSHQVTQMGQEVILRCVPISNHLYFYWYRQILGQKVEFLVSFYNNEISEKSEIFDDQFSVERPDGSNFTLKIRSTKLEDSAMYFCASKGRERGQETQYFGPGTRLLVL.

The V gene is TRBV19, the J gene TRBJ1-2; 7 nucleotides agree with TRBD1. The germline V gene has CDR1 LNHDA and CDR2 SQIVND (reference sequence). V was clipped by 9 bases and J by 4 bases; unmatched bases: 5. There are 12 residues in the CDR3. The CDR3 bases are TGTGCCAGCCTCGGACAGGCCTATGGCTACACCTTC. Protein: CASLGQAYGYTF.

A few counts support this clone. The genes are TRBV5-1 and TRBJ1-3; D remains unclear. The germline V gene encodes CDR1 SGHRS and CDR2 YFSETQ. The CDR3 has 18 amino acids. With 5 bases removed from V and 0 bases from J, the gap between germline ends came to 21 bases. For the CDR3, the DNA is TGCGCCAGCAGTCGGATCTTAGGCGGGGATGCCTCTGGAAACACCATATATTTT. Translated, it gives CASSRILGGDASGNTIYF.

CDR3 DNA: TGTGCCAGCTATGGGGCAGGGGGCGGAGGGGCTGGAAACACCATATATTTT. It yields the protein CASYGAGGGGAGNTIYF. The J gene is TRBJ1-3, the V gene TRBV25-1; TRBD1 aligns across 8 bases. Germline loops: CDR1 MGHDK, CDR2 SYGVNS. V lost 8 bases, J lost 2 bases, and 14 bases stayed unmatched. There are 17 residues in the CDR3. Together with reference TRBV25-1 and TRBJ1-3, the CDR3 gives the full variable domain: EADIYQTPRYLVIGTGKKITLECSQTMGHDKMYWYQQDPGMELHLIHYSYGVNSTEKGDLSSESTVSRIRTEHFPLTLESARPSHTSQYLCASYGAGGGGAGNTIYFGEGSWLTVV.

This clone was seen many times. V gene TRBV9 combines with J gene TRBJ1-5, with D tentatively TRBD1 (5 bases). CDR3 length equals 14 residues. Trimming cost V 5 bases and J 7 bases, with 16 bases left between them. CDR1 and CDR2 (germline): SGDLS, YYNGEE. The DNA for the CDR3 is TGTGCCAGCAGTCCAGGGACTGCGGGGCAGCCCCAGCATTTT. Translation: CASSPGTAGQPQHF.

This chain links TRBV28 with TRBJ1-4; 9 nucleotides align to TRBD1. The trim removed 6 bases at V and 7 bases at J, leaving 12 bases unmatched. The CDR3 runs to 16 residues. Germline V gives CDR1 MDHEN, CDR2 SYDVKM. The CDR3 DNA reads TGTGCCAGCAGAAGGAACGGCGGGACAGGGTCTGAAAAACTGTTTTTT. Its translation is CASRRNGGTGSEKLFF.

This chain joins TRBV15 and TRBJ2-3, with a weak D call TRBD2 (6 bases). In germline, CDR1 is LNHNV, CDR2 YYDKDF (reference sequence). The CDR3 runs to 14 residues. V was pared by 5 bases and J by 7 bases, with 16 bases between. The CDR3 reads CATSGKGTPHTQYF. DNA for the CDR3: TGTGCCACCAGCGGGAAAGGGACTCCACATACGCAGTATTTT.

This clone came up a few times. The CDR3 region has the DNA TGCGCCAGCAGCTTTCTTCCCGGTTACGGGGACACTGAAGCTTTCTTT. Translating gives CASSFLPGYGDTEAFF. The V call is TRBV5-1, the J call TRBJ1-1, with D uncertain. Trimming took off 2 bases at V and 3 bases at J, with 17 bases between the two ends. Germline V gene sequence: CDR1 SGHRS, CDR2 YFSETQ. The CDR3 spans 16 residues.

This clone was seen only a few times. This rearrangement joins TRBV18 to TRBJ1-3; D unresolved. Trimming took off 2 bases at V and 2 bases at J, with 13 bases between the two ends. The germline gives CDR1 KGHSH, CDR2 LQKENI. The CDR3 totals 16 residues. Here the CDR3 DNA reads TGTGCCAGCTCACCATGGGCGGACTTCGCTGGAAACACCATATATTTT. Translating gives CASSPWADFAGNTIYF.

The genes are TRBV7-9 and TRBJ1-6, with TRBD1 matching over 7 bases. J gave up 0 bases and V 1 base, and 3 bases lay outside the gene matches. From germline, CDR1 is SEHNR and CDR2 FQNEAQ (reference sequence). The CDR3 covers 17 residues. CDR3 nucleotide sequence: TGTGCCAGCAGCTTAGAGGGGGCCGCCTCCTATAATTCACCCCTCCACTTT. Translating it yields CASSLEGAASYNSPLHF.

The chain links TRBV5-1 to TRBJ2-2, with 9 nucleotides matching TRBD2. Germline V gene sequence: CDR1 SGHRS, CDR2 YFSETQ. The CDR3 consists of 15 residues. Germline trimming cut 4 bases from V and 5 bases from J; bases unmatched to any gene: 6. The DNA for the CDR3 is TGCGCCAGCAGCACCGGGACTAGCTTAACCGGGGAGCTGTTTTTT. Its protein product is CASSTGTSLTGELFF.

This chain joins TRBV5-1 and TRBJ2-1, with a tentative D call TRBD2 (6 bases). CDR3 length: 16 amino acids. The ends were cut back, 4 bases at V and 0 bases at J, with 14 bases in the middle. The V gene's germline CDR1 is SGHRS and CDR2 YFSETQ. The CDR3 bases are TGCGCCAGCAGCCAACCGGGACTGAGCTCCTACAATGAGCAGTTCTTC. Residues: CASSQPGLSSYNEQFF.

The chain uses TRBV7-2 and TRBJ2-7; D is unresolved. Germline values: CDR1 SGHTA, CDR2 FQGNSA. Trimming cost V 5 bases and J 6 bases, with 14 bases left between them. This CDR3 has 13 residues. The CDR3 DNA follows: TGTGCCAGCAGCCCCACCCAGGTTCCCGAGCAGTACTTC. Translating gives CASSPTQVPEQYF.

The chain joins TRBV6-5 to TRBJ1-1; 9 bases are shared with TRBD1. CDR3 size: 15 residues. V gave up 0 bases and J gave up 4 bases; unmatched junction bases: 3. The germline V gene encodes CDR1 MNHEY and CDR2 SVGAGI. Written as DNA, the CDR3 is TGTGCCAGCAGTTACTCCGGACAGGGGTCCACTGAAGCTTTCTTT. This gives the protein CASSYSGQGSTEAFF.

This chain joins TRBV6-6 and TRBJ1-5; no reliable D call. Germline lookup yields CDR1 MNHNY and CDR2 SVGAGI (reference sequence). Deletions cut 0 bases from V and 5 bases from J, with 14 bases between. This CDR3 region has 16 residues. The CDR3 DNA reads TGTGCCAGCAGTTACTCACAGTCCTATTTTGATCAGCCCCAGCATTTT. It specifies CASSYSQSYFDQPQHF.

The chain employs TRBV19 and TRBJ1-6; TRBD1 might be the D (6 bases). The length of the CDR3 is 14 residues. Germline lookup yields CDR1 LNHDA and CDR2 SQIVND (reference sequence). Trimming stripped 6 bases from V and 5 bases from J, with 11 bases between. CDR3 nucleotides: TGTGCCAGTAGGGCCCCAGGGGATAATTCACCCCTCCACTTT. This translates into CASRAPGDNSPLHF.

The J gene is TRBJ1-3, the V gene TRBV6-6; weak D call: TRBD1 (5 bases). V lost 9 bases, J lost 2 bases, and 11 bases lay in between. Germline CDR1 and CDR2: MNHNY and SVGAGI (reference sequence). The CDR3 is 13 amino acids. This chain's CDR3 is CASSDRAGNTIYF. CDR3 DNA: TGTGCCAGTTCCGACAGAGCTGGAAACACCATATATTTT.

This clone appeared a few times. The rearrangement joins TRBV4-3 to TRBJ2-5; 11 bases match TRBD2. The V and J ends lost 0 bases and 6 bases, in that order; junction bases with no gene match: 12. The CDR3 is made up of 18 amino acids. Germline lookup yields CDR1 LGHNA and CDR2 YSLEER. The CDR3 region has the DNA TGCGCCAGCAGCCAAGAATATGGGGCTAGCGGGGGGTTGAAGACCCAGTACTTC. Protein product: CASSQEYGASGGLKTQYF.

The chain links TRBV6-6 to TRBJ2-2, with a possible D match to TRBD1 (5 bases). This CDR3 region has 14 residues. From germline, CDR1 is MNHNY and CDR2 SVGAGI (reference sequence). Trimming removed 2 bases from V and 9 bases from J, with 13 bases in between. The CDR3 region is CASSYPREPRELFF. In DNA form, the CDR3 reads TGTGCCAGCAGTTACCCCAGGGAACCCCGGGAGCTGTTTTTT.

This sequence joins TRBV5-1 and TRBJ2-1; the D gene is possibly TRBD2 (5 bases). CDR1 is SGHRS, CDR2 YFSETQ, per germline. The CDR3 is 12 amino acids. Between the trimmed V and J ends, which lost 3 bases and 12 bases, there was a span of 13 bases. CDR3 sequence (DNA): TGCGCCAGCAGCTCGTCCCGGCGGGCGCAGTTCTTC. Protein: CASSSSRRAQFF.

In DNA, the CDR3 is TGTGCCAGCAGCTCCGGACTAGCTCCCCAAGAGACCCAGTACTTC. Amino acids: CASSSGLAPQETQYF. The chain recombines TRBV5-4 with TRBJ2-5, with 8 bases lining up with TRBD2. The CDR3 is 15 amino acids. Germline CDR1 and CDR2: SGHNT and YYREEE (reference sequence). Trimming removed 3 bases from V and 1 base from J; junction bases left unmatched: 5.

The CDR3 protein is CASSLGQRASYEQYF. CDR3 in DNA: TGTGCCAGCAGCCTGGGACAGCGAGCCTCCTACGAGCAGTACTTC. This chain connects TRBV11-2 to TRBJ2-7; 7 bases map to TRBD1. The trim removed 5 bases at V and 0 bases at J, leaving 7 bases unmatched. The CDR3 length is 15 residues. The germline CDR1 and CDR2 sequences are SGHAT and FQNNGV. The full variable domain, completed using reference TRBV11-2 and TRBJ2-7, is EAGVAQSPRYKIIEKRQSVAFWCNPISGHATLYWYQQILGQGPKLLIQFQNNGVVDDSQLPKDRFSAERLKGVDSTLKIQPAKLEDSAVYLCASSLGQRASYEQYFGPGTRLTVT.

The V call is TRBV27, the J call TRBJ2-1; TRBD2 agrees at 8 bases. This CDR3 contains 15 residues. Germline assignment: CDR1 MNHEY and CDR2 SMNVEV (reference sequence). The trim removed 5 bases at V and 5 bases at J, leaving 8 bases unmatched. The CDR3 is CASSLISGVHNEQFF. The CDR3 coding sequence is TGTGCCAGCAGTCTAATTAGCGGGGTACACAATGAGCAGTTCTTC.

This clone was detected a few times. The rearrangement joins TRBV5-6 to TRBJ2-1; 9 nucleotides line up with TRBD2. Trimming at V came to 2 bases and at J to 2 bases, leaving 2 bases not matched to a gene. This CDR3 spans 15 amino acids. Germline V CDR1 and CDR2: SGHDT, YYEEEE. DNA of the CDR3: TGTGCCAGCAGCTTTAAGCGGGGGGCCTACAATGAGCAGTTCTTC. It specifies CASSFKRGAYNEQFF.

This chain uses TRBV2 with TRBJ1-2; TRBD1 aligns across 10 bases. CDR1 is SNHLY, CDR2 FYNNEI, per germline. The CDR3 sequence is 14 residues long. The V gene end was trimmed by 5 bases and the J gene end by 3 bases; junction bases not matched to a gene: 3. The CDR3 region is CASSRQGADYGYTF. CDR3 DNA sequence: TGTGCCAGCAGTCGACAGGGGGCGGACTATGGCTACACCTTC.